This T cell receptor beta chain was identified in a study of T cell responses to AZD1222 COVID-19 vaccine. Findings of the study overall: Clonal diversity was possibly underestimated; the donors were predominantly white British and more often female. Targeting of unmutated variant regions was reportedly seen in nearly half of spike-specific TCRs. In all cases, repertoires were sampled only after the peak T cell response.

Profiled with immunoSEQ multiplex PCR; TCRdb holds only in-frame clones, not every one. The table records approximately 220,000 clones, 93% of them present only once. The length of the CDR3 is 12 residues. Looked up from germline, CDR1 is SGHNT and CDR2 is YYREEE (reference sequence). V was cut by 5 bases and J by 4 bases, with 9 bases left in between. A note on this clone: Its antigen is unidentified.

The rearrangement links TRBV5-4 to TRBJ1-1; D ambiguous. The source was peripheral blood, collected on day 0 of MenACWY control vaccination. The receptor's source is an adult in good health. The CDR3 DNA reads TGTGCCAGCAGTGAATTAGGCACTGAAGCTTTCTTT. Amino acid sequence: CASSELGTEAFF.